This T cell receptor (beta chain) was observed in a study of T cells in Graves' hyperthyroidism and ophthalmopathy. Amplification of TCR beta CDR3 regions used RNA as the template. The study used the HTBI primer set for a first-round RT-PCR of the TCR CDR3. Each CDR3 protein gets one entry after TCRdb re-called the multiplex PCR reads with MiXCR. The repertoire holds almost 600,000 distinct CDR3 sequences, with around 13% as singletons. The V and J ends lost 0 bases and 9 bases respectively, with 16 bases between them. The length of the CDR3 is 15 residues. The V gene's germline CDR1 is SGDLS and CDR2 YYNGEE. On the basis of clinical symptoms, serum thyroxine and TRAb, thyroid ultrasound and orbital computed tomography, diagnoses were made. Before ophthalmopathy appeared, progressors gave blood at initial hyperthyroidism diagnosis. The authors obtained PBMCs from around 10 ml of fresh peripheral blood.

The origin of this receptor is a woman between 25 and 40 years old with Graves' hyperthyroidism that later progressed to Graves' ophthalmopathy. The specimen sequenced was blood. The chain couples TRBV9 to TRBJ2-1; D might be TRBD1 (7 bases). This CDR3 is CASSVGVGRGAEQFF. CDR3 DNA sequence: TGTGCCAGCAGCGTAGGCGTGGGCAGGGGGGCTGAGCAGTTCTTC.